A selection of T cell receptor beta chains follows, all from one sample in a study of blood T cell repertoires in COVID-19. The repertoire was sequenced with immunoSEQ multiplex PCR; TCRdb's copy has only in-frame clones and lacks some. The sample has 230,000 or so clones, approximately 84% seen once. What was sequenced was PBMCs or T cells enriched from blood (not recorded which). Every receptor here comes from a woman in her forties or fifties who had been exposed to COVID-19. CDR3s include the opening cysteine and the closing phenylalanine or tryptophan. The order of the fields is J gene, D gene, clone size, V gene, CDR3 DNA, CDR3 protein. A D gene is named only where the DNA matches it firmly. Size tells how often a clone was seen (once, few, many) or the class of an expanded clone, and some rows leave it out.

J gene: TRBJ1-1
D gene: .
clone size: .
V gene: TRBV6-2/TRBV6-3
CDR3 DNA: TGTGCCAGCAGTTACTCGAGGGTTGAAGCTTTCTTT
CDR3 protein: CASSYSRVEAFF

J gene: TRBJ1-1
D gene: .
clone size: .
V gene: TRBV9
CDR3 DNA: TGTGCCAGCAGGGCCTGGGGCATGAACACTGAAGCTTTCTTT
CDR3 protein: CASRAWGMNTEAFF

J gene: TRBJ1-2
D gene: TRBD1
clone size: .
V gene: TRBV5-1
CDR3 DNA: TGCGCCAGCAGCTCCGGGACAGGGGGCCTAGGCTATGGCTACACCTTC
CDR3 protein: CASSSGTGGLGYGYTF

J gene: TRBJ1-1
D gene: .
clone size: once
V gene: TRBV14
CDR3 DNA: TGTGCCAGCAGCCACGGGGTCATGAACACTGAAGCTTTCTTT
CDR3 protein: CASSHGVMNTEAFF

J gene: TRBJ2-3
D gene: TRBD1
clone size: once
V gene: TRBV7-9
CDR3 DNA: TGTGCCAGCAGCTTGGACAGGGGCGCAGATACGCAGTATTTT
CDR3 protein: CASSLDRGADTQYF

J gene: TRBJ2-7
D gene: TRBD1
clone size: .
V gene: TRBV27
CDR3 DNA: TGTGCCAGCAGTTTTGACAGGGGGATGGACGAGCAGTACTTC
CDR3 protein: CASSFDRGMDEQYF

J gene: TRBJ1-5
D gene: .
clone size: .
V gene: TRBV2
CDR3 DNA: TGTGCCAGCAGTGAAGGGGGCAGGTTGGAACAGCCCCAGCATTTT
CDR3 protein: CASSEGGRLEQPQHF

J gene: TRBJ2-3
D gene: TRBD1
clone size: .
V gene: TRBV3-1/TRBV3-2
CDR3 DNA: TGTGCCAGCAGCCCCTGGACAGGGCAGTTAGATACGCAGTATTTT
CDR3 protein: CASSPWTGQLDTQYF

J gene: TRBJ2-7
D gene: .
clone size: .
V gene: TRBV6-6
CDR3 DNA: TGTGCCAGCAGTTCCCCAACTAGCTCCTACGAGCAGTACTTC
CDR3 protein: CASSSPTSSYEQYF

J gene: TRBJ2-7
D gene: TRBD2
clone size: .
V gene: TRBV3-1/TRBV3-2
CDR3 DNA: TGTGCCAGCAGCCGGGGGTCGGGGGGATCCTACGAGCAGTACTTC
CDR3 protein: CASSRGSGGSYEQYF

J gene: TRBJ2-3
D gene: .
clone size: once
V gene: TRBV15
CDR3 DNA: TGTGCCACCAGCAGGATAGCGGACCCTAGCACAGATACGCAGTATTTT
CDR3 protein: CATSRIADPSTDTQYF

J gene: TRBJ1-1
D gene: .
clone size: .
V gene: TRBV4-1
CDR3 DNA: TGCGCCAGCAGCCCTACAGGGAACACTGAAGCTTTCTTT
CDR3 protein: CASSPTGNTEAFF

J gene: TRBJ2-7
D gene: .
clone size: .
V gene: TRBV10-3
CDR3 DNA: TGTGCCACCACAACAGGGTCCTCCTACGAGCAGTACTTC
CDR3 protein: CATTTGSSYEQYF

J gene: TRBJ1-2
D gene: .
clone size: .
V gene: TRBV27
CDR3 DNA: TGTGCCAGCAGTTTAGGGGGGGACATCAACTATGGCTACACCTTC
CDR3 protein: CASSLGGDINYGYTF

J gene: TRBJ1-1
D gene: .
clone size: .
V gene: TRBV18
CDR3 DNA: TGTGCCAGCTCACCAGAGGCGGGGGACACTGAAGCTTTCTTT
CDR3 protein: CASSPEAGDTEAFF

J gene: TRBJ2-3
D gene: .
clone size: .
V gene: TRBV24-1
CDR3 DNA: TGTGCCACCAGTGATTTCAGCAGGGCGGGGGATACGCAGTATTTT
CDR3 protein: CATSDFSRAGDTQYF

J gene: TRBJ1-2
D gene: TRBD1
clone size: .
V gene: TRBV12-3/TRBV12-4
CDR3 DNA: TGTGCCAGCAGTTTAAGGGGGCCCGGCTACACCTTC
CDR3 protein: CASSLRGPGYTF

J gene: TRBJ1-3
D gene: TRBD1
clone size: .
V gene: TRBV19
CDR3 DNA: TGTGCCAGTAGTTACAGGGGTCCTGGAAACACCATATATTTT
CDR3 protein: CASSYRGPGNTIYF

J gene: TRBJ2-1
D gene: TRBD2
clone size: .
V gene: TRBV5-1
CDR3 DNA: TGCGCCAGCAGACCGAGCGGGACTGCAGGCGGTGAGCAGTTCTTC
CDR3 protein: CASRPSGTAGGEQFF

J gene: TRBJ1-5
D gene: .
clone size: .
V gene: TRBV4-1
CDR3 DNA: TGCGCCAGCAGCCTCGTAGAGGCTAGCAATCAGCCCCAGCATTTT
CDR3 protein: CASSLVEASNQPQHF

J gene: TRBJ2-5
D gene: TRBD1
clone size: few
V gene: TRBV14
CDR3 DNA: TGTGCCAGCAGCCGCGGTGGACAGGGAAAAGAGACCCAGTACTTC
CDR3 protein: CASSRGGQGKETQYF

J gene: TRBJ2-5
D gene: .
clone size: .
V gene: TRBV28
CDR3 DNA: TGTGCCGCTCAGGACAGTCAAGAGACCCAGTACTTC
CDR3 protein: CAAQDSQETQYF

J gene: TRBJ1-1
D gene: .
clone size: .
V gene: TRBV24-1
CDR3 DNA: TGTGCCACCAGTGATACAAATGGACAGGAAGCTTTCTTT
CDR3 protein: CATSDTNGQEAFF

J gene: TRBJ1-1
D gene: TRBD1
clone size: .
V gene: TRBV18
CDR3 DNA: TGTGCCAGCTTTCGGGACAGGTTGACTGAAGCTTTCTTT
CDR3 protein: CASFRDRLTEAFF

J gene: TRBJ1-6
D gene: .
clone size: .
V gene: TRBV5-4
CDR3 DNA: TGTGCCAGCAGCCCGGGGGGGGAAGGTGGAATAAGGCCCCTCCACTTT
CDR3 protein: CASSPGGEGGIRPLHF

J gene: TRBJ2-2
D gene: .
clone size: .
V gene: TRBV2
CDR3 DNA: TGTGCCAGCAGGGTCAGGGCCGGGGAGCTGTTTTTT
CDR3 protein: CASRVRAGELFF

J gene: TRBJ2-1
D gene: .
clone size: .
V gene: TRBV7-2
CDR3 DNA: TGTGCCAGCAGCTTAGAGGTCGGGAAGTGGTTCTTC
CDR3 protein: CASSLEVGKWFF

J gene: TRBJ1-1
D gene: .
clone size: .
V gene: TRBV5-1
CDR3 DNA: TGCGCCAGCAGCTTTGACAGGTACACTGAAGCTTTCTTT
CDR3 protein: CASSFDRYTEAFF

J gene: TRBJ1-5
D gene: TRBD1
clone size: .
V gene: TRBV18
CDR3 DNA: TGTGCCAGCTCCCCATCCCATGGACAGGAAAATCAGCCCCAGCATTTT
CDR3 protein: CASSPSHGQENQPQHF

J gene: TRBJ1-5
D gene: TRBD1
clone size: .
V gene: TRBV30
CDR3 DNA: TGTGCCTGGAGTCTTACAGGGGGAAATCAGCCCCAGCATTTT
CDR3 protein: CAWSLTGGNQPQHF

J gene: TRBJ2-3
D gene: .
clone size: .
V gene: TRBV5-4
CDR3 DNA: TGTGCCAGCACCTATGGTGGGTTACAGGGAGGGACAGATACGCAGTATTTT
CDR3 protein: CASTYGGLQGGTDTQYF

J gene: TRBJ2-1
D gene: TRBD2
clone size: once
V gene: TRBV6-5
CDR3 DNA: TGTGCCAGCAGAGCTAGCGGGGGGGAATACAATGAGCAGTTCTTC
CDR3 protein: CASRASGGEYNEQFF

J gene: TRBJ1-1
D gene: .
clone size: .
V gene: TRBV27
CDR3 DNA: TGTGCCAGCAGTCCCCACGGCCCGGGGACTGAAGCTTTCTTT
CDR3 protein: CASSPHGPGTEAFF

J gene: TRBJ1-3
D gene: .
clone size: .
V gene: TRBV12-5
CDR3 DNA: TGTGCTAGTGGTCTTGGTAGCTCTGGAAACACCATATATTTT
CDR3 protein: CASGLGSSGNTIYF

J gene: TRBJ2-7
D gene: TRBD2
clone size: .
V gene: TRBV27
CDR3 DNA: TGTGCCAGCAGTTTTGTAGCGGGTAGTAGGGAGCAGTACTTC
CDR3 protein: CASSFVAGSREQYF

J gene: TRBJ2-2
D gene: .
clone size: .
V gene: TRBV6-4
CDR3 DNA: TGTGCCAGCAGTCAGGGAAACACCGGGGAGCTGTTTTTT
CDR3 protein: CASSQGNTGELFF

J gene: TRBJ1-2
D gene: .
clone size: .
V gene: TRBV28
CDR3 DNA: TGTGCCAGCAGTTTATATACCCTACAGGGAGGGGGTGGCTACACCTTC
CDR3 protein: CASSLYTLQGGGGYTF

J gene: TRBJ2-2
D gene: .
clone size: .
V gene: TRBV6-5
CDR3 DNA: TGTGCCAGCAGGAAACAGGCCAACACCGGGGAGCTGTTTTTT
CDR3 protein: CASRKQANTGELFF

J gene: TRBJ1-6
D gene: TRBD1
clone size: .
V gene: TRBV7-2
CDR3 DNA: TGTGCCAGCAGCAGGGGACAGACTTCACCCCTCCACTTT
CDR3 protein: CASSRGQTSPLHF

J gene: TRBJ1-4
D gene: TRBD1
clone size: few
V gene: TRBV4-1
CDR3 DNA: TGCGCCAGCAGCCAAGCAGGGGGTGGTGAAAAACTGTTTTTT
CDR3 protein: CASSQAGGGEKLFF

J gene: TRBJ2-3
D gene: .
clone size: .
V gene: TRBV10-3
CDR3 DNA: TGTGCCATCAGGGGTGGAGGGGGCCCCACAGATACGCAGTATTTT
CDR3 protein: CAIRGGGGPTDTQYF

J gene: TRBJ1-1
D gene: .
clone size: .
V gene: TRBV5-6
CDR3 DNA: TGTGCCAGCAGGATGAGAGGCGGGAACACTGAAGCTTTCTTT
CDR3 protein: CASRMRGGNTEAFF

J gene: TRBJ2-5
D gene: TRBD1
clone size: .
V gene: TRBV6-2/TRBV6-3
CDR3 DNA: TGTGCCAGCAGTCCGGGACAGACGTACCAAGAGACCCAGTACTTC
CDR3 protein: CASSPGQTYQETQYF

J gene: TRBJ2-7
D gene: TRBD1
clone size: .
V gene: TRBV3-1/TRBV3-2
CDR3 DNA: TGTGCCAGCAGCCAAGGGGGACAGTCTTACGAGCAGTACTTC
CDR3 protein: CASSQGGQSYEQYF

J gene: TRBJ2-2
D gene: .
clone size: .
V gene: TRBV7-2
CDR3 DNA: TGTGCCAGCAGCTTAGCCGGGACCGGGGAGCTGTTTTTT
CDR3 protein: CASSLAGTGELFF

J gene: TRBJ1-4
D gene: .
clone size: .
V gene: TRBV12-5
CDR3 DNA: TGTGCTAGTGGTTTGGCCAGGGGAACTAATGAAAAACTGTTTTTT
CDR3 protein: CASGLARGTNEKLFF

J gene: TRBJ2-4
D gene: .
clone size: .
V gene: TRBV5-4
CDR3 DNA: TGTGCCAGCACCAACAGGGAAGGCAAAAACATTCAGTACTTC
CDR3 protein: CASTNREGKNIQYF

J gene: TRBJ1-4
D gene: TRBD1
clone size: .
V gene: TRBV24-1
CDR3 DNA: TGTGCCACCAGTCCGACAGGGGAAGCGGAAAAACTGTTTTTT
CDR3 protein: CATSPTGEAEKLFF

J gene: TRBJ1-4
D gene: TRBD1
clone size: .
V gene: TRBV3-1/TRBV3-2
CDR3 DNA: TGTGCCAGCAGCCATAGGGGGCAGGGGGCTAATGAAAAACTGTTTTTT
CDR3 protein: CASSHRGQGANEKLFF

J gene: TRBJ1-1
D gene: .
clone size: .
V gene: TRBV18
CDR3 DNA: TGTGCCAGCTCACGCAACCGGGGGGACACTGAAGCTTTCTTT
CDR3 protein: CASSRNRGDTEAFF

J gene: TRBJ1-1
D gene: .
clone size: .
V gene: TRBV28
CDR3 DNA: TGTGCCAGCACCCGTCCCACAGGTGCGAACACTGAAGCTTTCTTT
CDR3 protein: CASTRPTGANTEAFF

J gene: TRBJ1-2
D gene: .
clone size: .
V gene: TRBV27
CDR3 DNA: TGTGCCAGCTCCCAGGAGGGCCCAGCCTATGGCTACACCTTC
CDR3 protein: CASSQEGPAYGYTF

J gene: TRBJ2-2
D gene: .
clone size: .
V gene: TRBV15
CDR3 DNA: TGTGCCACCAGCACAGGGGCGGAGAACACCGGGGAGCTGTTTTTT
CDR3 protein: CATSTGAENTGELFF

J gene: TRBJ1-2
D gene: TRBD1
clone size: few
V gene: TRBV6-6
CDR3 DNA: TGTGCCAGCAGTAAGGACAGGCGGGGCTACACCTTC
CDR3 protein: CASSKDRRGYTF

J gene: TRBJ1-5
D gene: .
clone size: few
V gene: TRBV7-8
CDR3 DNA: TGTGCCAGCAGCTTATCGGCAGGTGGTAGCAATCAGCCCCAGCATTTT
CDR3 protein: CASSLSAGGSNQPQHF

J gene: TRBJ1-2
D gene: TRBD1
clone size: .
V gene: TRBV18
CDR3 DNA: TGTGCCAGCTCACCAACACGCGGAGGGGGCGCCAAGTGGTATGGCTACACCTTC
CDR3 protein: CASSPTRGGGAKWYGYTF

J gene: TRBJ2-7
D gene: TRBD2
clone size: once
V gene: TRBV5-8
CDR3 DNA: TGTGCCAGCAGCTTGGGGGGGGGATGGAAGCAGTACTTC
CDR3 protein: CASSLGGGWKQYF

J gene: TRBJ2-3
D gene: TRBD2
clone size: .
V gene: TRBV6-4
CDR3 DNA: TGTGCCAGCAGTCTAGCGGGGGGTACCACAGATACGCAGTATTTT
CDR3 protein: CASSLAGGTTDTQYF